Below, 20 T cell receptor beta chains from the same sample are listed, as sequenced in a study of blood T cell repertoires in COVID-19. Produced via immunoSEQ multiplex PCR; TCRdb's table is partial and in-frame only. The sample holds 95,000 to 120,000 clones, roughly 80% seen once. The sample taken for sequencing was peripheral blood. Receptor source: a man over 45 with acute or convalescent COVID-19.

The chain couples TRBV27 to TRBJ2-2; 9 bases agree with TRBD1. The junction had 6 bases not matched to a gene; V was cut back by 4 bases and J by 6 bases. Germline values: CDR1 MNHEY, CDR2 SMNVEV (reference sequence). This CDR3 is built from 15 residues. CDR3 sequence reads: CASSYRTGDSGELFF. The CDR3 bases are TGTGCCAGCAGTTACAGGACAGGGGATTCCGGGGAGCTGTTTTTT.

This clone was counted once. The chain joins TRBV6-5 to TRBJ1-6; 7 nucleotides match TRBD1. Germline CDR1 and CDR2: MNHEY and SVGAGI. This CDR3 spans 15 amino acids. The V gene end was trimmed by 2 bases and the J gene end by 7 bases; junction bases not matched to a gene: 5. The CDR3 loop reads CASSYDRVGNSPLHF. As DNA, the CDR3 is TGTGCCAGCAGTTACGACAGGGTTGGGAATTCACCCCTCCACTTT.

The CDR3 DNA is TGCGCCAGCAGCCAAAACCCGGGACAGAGGAACACTGAAGCTTTCTTT. Translated, it gives CASSQNPGQRNTEAFF. The chain couples TRBV5-1 to TRBJ1-1; 7 nucleotides align to TRBD1. This CDR3 region has 16 residues. Germline loops: CDR1 SGHRS, CDR2 YFSETQ. V shed 4 bases, J shed 1 base, and the junction held 10 bases outside the gene matches.

This chain joins TRBV5-1 and TRBJ1-5, with 10 bases fitting TRBD1. Looked up from germline, CDR1 is SGHRS and CDR2 is YFSETQ. The CDR3 totals 16 residues. Unmatched junction bases numbered 14, after V lost 4 bases and J lost 10 bases. For the CDR3, the DNA is TGCGCCAGCAGCCTGGAGCCGACAGGGGGCGGGGGACCCCAGCATTTT. Its translation is CASSLEPTGGGGPQHF.

A few counts support this clone. The gene calls are TRBV2 and TRBJ2-7, with TRBD1 matching 10 bases. Trimming at V came to 7 bases and at J to 3 bases, leaving 3 bases not matched to a gene. The CDR3 is made up of 13 amino acids. Germline loops: CDR1 SNHLY, CDR2 FYNNEI. The CDR3 is CASNDRGLYEQYF. CDR3 coding DNA: TGTGCCAGCAACGACAGGGGGCTCTACGAGCAGTACTTC.

The chain couples TRBV3-1 (or the pseudogene TRBV3-2) to TRBJ1-5; D remains unclear. Germline CDR1 LGHDT, CDR2 YNNKEL (reference sequence). This CDR3 is built from 12 residues. V was pared by 3 bases and J by 4 bases, with 4 bases between. The CDR3 DNA reads as TGTGCCAGCAGCCAGGAGAATCAGCCCCAGCATTTT. The encoded protein is CASSQENQPQHF.

The chain recombines TRBV19 with TRBJ1-2; no definite D call. V dropped 4 bases and J dropped 8 bases, with 14 bases sitting between them. Germline V gives CDR1 LNHDA, CDR2 SQIVND (reference sequence). This CDR3 is built from 13 residues. CDR3 amino acids: CASSTGGVRGYTF. CDR3 DNA sequence: TGTGCCAGTAGTACAGGAGGCGTGCGAGGCTACACCTTC.

The J gene is TRBJ2-6, the V gene TRBV11-2; D is uncertain. The germline gives CDR1 SGHAT, CDR2 FQNNGV. Trimming removed 0 bases from V and 0 bases from J, with 15 bases in between. CDR3 size: 19 residues. CDR3 in amino acids: CASSLEPLGRISGANVLTF. The CDR3 region has the DNA TGTGCCAGCAGCTTAGAGCCGCTAGGAAGGATCTCTGGGGCCAACGTCCTGACTTTC.

The rearrangement uses TRBV9 and TRBJ2-2; the match to TRBD1 covers 9 bases. This CDR3 is 17 amino acids long. From germline, CDR1 is SGDLS and CDR2 YYNGEE. Trimming at V came to 4 bases and at J to 3 bases, leaving 10 bases not matched to a gene. The CDR3 protein is CASSQTTGGAYTGELFF. For the CDR3, the DNA is TGTGCCAGCAGCCAAACCACAGGGGGCGCGTACACCGGGGAGCTGTTTTTT.

The genes are TRBV27 and TRBJ2-3, with D possibly TRBD1 on 5 matching bases. CDR1 is MNHEY and CDR2 is SMNVEV in the germline V gene (reference sequence). The CDR3 sequence is 16 residues long. Trimming pared 5 bases from V and 2 bases from J, leaving 17 bases between. The DNA for the CDR3 is TGTGCCAGCAGTCCCTCAGGGCGGCGGTTCACAGATACGCAGTATTTT. This translates into CASSPSGRRFTDTQYF.

The chain uses TRBV5-1 and TRBJ1-6, with 10 bases lining up with TRBD1. The CDR3 is 14 residues long. Germline assignment: CDR1 SGHRS and CDR2 YFSETQ. V gave up 7 bases and J gave up 8 bases; unmatched junction bases: 6. The CDR3 bases are TGCGCCAGCCGAGTGGGACAGGGGCATTCACCCCTCCACTTT. Translation: CASRVGQGHSPLHF.

V gene TRBV10-2 combines with J gene TRBJ2-7, with 9 nucleotides matching TRBD1. The CDR3 spans 13 residues. V trimming: 8 bases; J trimming: 2 bases; junction bases outside the gene matches: 4. CDR1 and CDR2 (germline): WSHSY, SAAADI. The CDR3 nucleotides are TGCGCCAGCTACAGGGGGCGCCCCTACGAGCAGTACTTC. Translating gives CASYRGRPYEQYF.

Concerning this clone itself: This CDR3 is also generated by other DNA sequences in the sample. The rearrangement links TRBV10-2 to TRBJ2-1; unclear D gene. Germline CDR1 reads WSHSY; CDR2 reads SAAADI. V shed 2 bases and J shed 3 bases, with 2 bases lying between them. This CDR3 region has 12 residues. The CDR3 loop reads CASSELYNEQFF. CDR3 coding DNA: TGCGCCAGCAGTGAGCTCTACAATGAGCAGTTCTTC.

The chain uses TRBV5-1 and TRBJ1-2, with a possible D match to TRBD1 (5 bases). From germline, CDR1 is SGHRS and CDR2 YFSETQ. Trimming removed 2 bases at V and 0 bases at J, with 8 bases between. The CDR3 runs 14 residues. CDR3 in amino acids: CASSLAGTNYGYTF. The DNA for the CDR3 is TGCGCCAGCAGCTTAGCAGGGACTAACTATGGCTACACCTTC.

The chain is built from TRBV9 and TRBJ2-1; D uncertain. V dropped 0 bases and J dropped 6 bases, with 16 bases sitting between them. Germline CDR1 SGDLS, CDR2 YYNGEE. The CDR3 contains 16 residues. CDR3 residues: CASSVEARVGGNEQFF. CDR3 nucleotides: TGTGCCAGCAGCGTAGAGGCCCGGGTAGGTGGCAATGAGCAGTTCTTC.

J is TRBJ1-6 and V is TRBV5-4; 9 bases align to TRBD1. Germline CDR1 SGHNT, CDR2 YYREEE (reference sequence). V lost 0 bases and J lost 8; bases outside the gene matches: 3. The length of the CDR3 is 15 residues. Here the CDR3 reads CASSLGQGVYSPLHF. CDR3 bases: TGTGCCAGCAGCTTGGGACAGGGGGTCTATTCACCCCTCCACTTT. Full variable domain (rest looked up from reference TRBV5-4 and TRBJ1-6): ETGVTQSPTHLIKTRGQQVTLRCSSQSGHNTVSWYQQALGQGPQFIFQYYREEENGRGNFPPRFSGLQFPNYSSELNVNALELDDSALYLCASSLGQGVYSPLHFGNGTRLTVT.

V gene TRBV5-6 combines with J gene TRBJ2-5, with D tentatively TRBD2 (6 bases). V was trimmed by 0 bases and J by 5 bases, leaving 17 bases between them. This CDR3 contains 16 residues. CDR1 is SGHDT, CDR2 YYEEEE, per germline. The CDR3 DNA reads TGTGCCAGCAGCTTGGCCAACATAGTTGGAGGGGAGACCCAGTACTTC. Amino acid sequence: CASSLANIVGGETQYF.

The V gene is TRBV6-5, the J gene TRBJ1-2, with D possibly matching TRBD1 (5 bases). Germline V gene sequence: CDR1 MNHEY, CDR2 SVGAGI. The CDR3 runs 13 residues. V was cut by 7 bases and J by 4 bases, with 13 bases left in between. DNA for the CDR3: TGTGCCAGCAATCAGGGAAGGGCCTATGGCTACACCTTC. Residues: CASNQGRAYGYTF.

This clone was counted once. The chain links TRBV24-1 to TRBJ1-5; D perhaps matches TRBD1 (5 bases). Germline V gives CDR1 KGHDR, CDR2 SFDVKD. This CDR3 spans 13 amino acids. Trimming took off 3 bases at V and 6 bases at J, with 8 bases between the two ends. As DNA, the CDR3 is TGTGCCACCAGTGATGCAGGGTTTCAGCCCCAGCATTTT. This translates into CATSDAGFQPQHF.

The rearrangement links TRBV7-3 to TRBJ2-3, with TRBD2 matching 8 bases. The CDR3 is 16 amino acids. V lost 4 bases and J lost 2; bases outside the gene matches: 8. Germline CDR1 and CDR2: SGHTA and FQGTGA. In DNA form, the CDR3 reads TGTGCCAGCAGCTATACTACGGGGGGGAACACAGATACGCAGTATTTT. It yields the protein CASSYTTGGNTDTQYF.